This T cell receptor (beta chain) comes out of a study of blood T cells in healthy people across ages (dated by TCRdb to the mid-2010s). Concerning the study at large: In model experiments, template switching captured about one uniquely barcoded TCR beta cDNA molecule for every two T cells. The donors were split into four age groups: young (average 16 years), middle-aged (39), aged (62) and long-lived (roughly 77). The study measured age-related changes in TCR beta repertoire diversity using deep sequencing normalized with unique cDNA molecular identifiers. Donors of different ages were randomly distributed across sequencing lanes to avoid experimental bias. Two additional independent replicas of 1 million unique cDNA reads from the same blood draw were analyzed for two donors (one aged 18 to 29 and one aged 80 or older). On the study overall, not on this receptor specifically: Observed TCR beta diversity per million T cells fell roughly linearly with age, and a significant reduction was already apparent by age roughly 41. Compared with the aged group, the long-lived group had more naive CD4+ T cells, fewer expanded clones and increased TCR diversity, a pattern suggesting age selection. There was a strong correlation between observed TCR beta diversity and the percentage of naive T cells measured by flow cytometry. Estimates of total diversity from one million sequenced T cells were regarded as lower bounds and underestimates. Because profiling used bulk unsorted PBMCs, naive and antigen-experienced compartments could not be compared conclusively. Because donor CMV infection status was unknown, age-related changes in expanded clonotypes were potentially confounded.

V is clipped by 4 bases and J by 4 bases, and the sequence between their germline boundaries is 15 bases long. The CDR3 covers 15 residues, taking in both the cysteine and the phenylalanine. Left in the record is the CDR3 DNA by itself, 45 bases read in frame from the first base. The germline V gene yields SGHTA for CDR1 and FQGTGA for CDR2. To note about this clonotype: Its antigen remains undetermined. No base quality information exists; no much larger clone differs at one position.

Systemically healthy Caucasian individuals from Russia, 35 to 50 in total and aged roughly 6 to 90 years, were included as donors. Each donor gave 8 to 10 milliliters of peripheral blood, drawn into EDTA-treated Vacutainer tubes. Ficoll-Paque density-gradient centrifugation was used to isolate PBMCs, with at least 7 million per sample. Trizol reagent was used to extract total RNA from PBMCs, with at least 5.5 micrograms per sample. The percentages of naive CD45RAhigh/CD27high T cells were determined by flow cytometry on a PBMC aliquot from every donor. The receptor library was made with 5' RACE. Instrument used: Illumina HiSeq 2500. A second 7 to 11 cycle PCR used a sample-barcoded 5' primer and a J-beta primer mix. Each TCR beta cDNA molecule received a unique molecular identifier from a template-switch 5' adaptor carrying 12 random nucleotides. Each sample yielded at least 3 million CDR3-containing paired-end reads. The Mint cDNA synthesis kit, primed by a TRBC-specific oligonucleotide, was used to synthesize first-strand cDNA from all RNA. After uracil-DNA glycosylase treatment, a first 18-cycle PCR used universal primers M1SS and BC2_uni_R on all cDNA. As for how the authors treated the data: For normalization, 1 million high-quality reads were randomly selected from each sample, with every read carrying a distinct molecular identifier. Instead of being binned into consensus sequences, reads that shared molecular identifiers were thrown out. CDR3 identification, clonotype clustering and error correction used MiTCR with a Q25 quality threshold and the strictest error-elimination algorithm. Lower-bound total TCR beta diversity was estimated with a nonparametric unseen species model using Euler transformation. Using fastp trimming at Q25 and MiXCR clonotype assembly, TCRdb reanalyzed the public sequencing data and kept in-frame beta chains. Here each entry gathers all rows of one CDR3 protein and keeps the most common genes and DNA. These V and J calls rely on TCRdb rather than the paper's analysis. For this sample there are about a million distinct CDR3 sequences; around 48% appear just once. Roughly 12% of the sample is in the top ten clones.

This chain joins TRBV7-3 to TRBJ2-3; a tentative D match to TRBD1 spans 6 bases. Sequenced material: blood. The clonotype was recovered from a man aged 25 to 45 in good health. The DNA sequence is TGTGCCAGCAGCTCCGGGACAAAGGGGCCAGATACGCAGTATTTT. The translation is CASSSGTKGPDTQYF.